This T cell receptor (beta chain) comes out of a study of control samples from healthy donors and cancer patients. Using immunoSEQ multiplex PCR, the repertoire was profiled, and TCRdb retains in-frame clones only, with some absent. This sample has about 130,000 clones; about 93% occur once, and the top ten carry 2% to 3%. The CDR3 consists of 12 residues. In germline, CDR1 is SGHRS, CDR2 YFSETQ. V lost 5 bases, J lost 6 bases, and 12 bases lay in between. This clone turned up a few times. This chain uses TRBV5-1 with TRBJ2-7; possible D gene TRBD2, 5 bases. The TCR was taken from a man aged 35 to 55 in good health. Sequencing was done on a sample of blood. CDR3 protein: CASRATRSEQYF. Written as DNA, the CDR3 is TGCGCCAGCAGGGCTACTAGGTCCGAGCAGTACTTC.